A selection of T cell receptor beta chains follows, all from one sample in a study of CD8 T cells in Susac syndrome. TCRdb redid the calling of the immunoSEQ multiplex PCR reads with MiXCR, one entry per CDR3 protein. The table lists approximately 150,000 distinct CDR3 sequences, approximately 93% of them singletons, with approximately 0.09% in the top ten. The sequenced material came from CD4+ T cells from PBMCs. All receptors come from a human donor with multiple sclerosis. CDR3s include the opening cysteine and the closing phenylalanine or tryptophan. Each record gives: D gene, V gene, clone size, J gene, CDR3 DNA, CDR3 protein. The D gene is left open where the match is weak. Expanded clones are given a class, and other clones once, few, many or no size at all.

.	TRBV29-1	.	TRBJ1-1	TGCAGCTCCGGGGGCGAGACTGAAGCTTTCTTT	CSSGGETEAFF
.	TRBV27	.	TRBJ2-1	TGTGCCAGCAGTCTCAGGACCCCCGCGGCCTACAATGAGCAGTTCTTC	CASSLRTPAAYNEQFF
.	TRBV20-1	.	TRBJ2-5	TGCAGTGCCGGGTCTCAAGAGACCCAGTACTTC	CSAGSQETQYF
.	TRBV20-1	.	TRBJ2-7	TGCAGTGCTAGAGTGGGGACCTACGAGCAGTACTTC	CSARVGTYEQYF
.	TRBV7-7	.	TRBJ2-5	TGTGCTAGCAGCTCCACCGGGCGAGAAGAGACCCAGTACTTC	CASSSTGREETQYF
TRBD2	TRBV20-1	.	TRBJ2-1	TGCAGTGCTCCTAGCGGGAGTTTTAATGAGCAGTTCTTC	CSAPSGSFNEQFF
.	TRBV5-1	.	TRBJ1-1	TGCGCCAGCAGCCTGGGTTCTACAGGGTACACTGAAGCTTTCTTT	CASSLGSTGYTEAFF
.	TRBV12-5	.	TRBJ1-1	TGTGCTAGTGGTCCGGGGGGAGGACTTGAAGCTTTCTTT	CASGPGGGLEAFF
.	TRBV19	.	TRBJ1-1	TGTGCCAGTGTTGACCGGGGGCTTGGCACTGAAGCTTTCTTT	CASVDRGLGTEAFF
.	TRBV20-1	.	TRBJ2-1	TGCAGTGCTAGAGTGGTCCCCGAAAGCTCCTACAATGAGCAGTTCTTC	CSARVVPESSYNEQFF
.	TRBV12-3/TRBV12-4	.	TRBJ2-6	TGTGCCAGCAGTTTTAGAGGGGGTGGGGCCAACGTCCTGACTTTC	CASSFRGGGANVLTF
TRBD1	TRBV4-3	once	TRBJ2-7	TGCGCCAGCAGCCAAGAGGTAACAGGGGATGCCTACGAGCAGTACTTC	CASSQEVTGDAYEQYF
TRBD2	TRBV30	.	TRBJ2-1	TGTGCCTGGAGGCTGGCGGGGGGGCTTTGGGAGCAGTTCTTC	CAWRLAGGLWEQFF
.	TRBV12-3/TRBV12-4	.	TRBJ2-5	TGTGCCAGCACCTACAGGGAGACCCAGTACTTC	CASTYRETQYF
.	TRBV3-1	.	TRBJ1-2	TGTGCCAGCAGAAAAGAGGGGGCTAACTATGGCTACACCTTC	CASRKEGANYGYTF
.	TRBV30	.	TRBJ1-1	TGTGCCTGGTCCGGCCAGGTGAACACTGAAGCTTTCTTT	CAWSGQVNTEAFF
TRBD1	TRBV23-1	.	TRBJ1-3	TGCGCCAGCAGAAAGGGACAGGGCCCCTCTGGAAACACCATATATTTT	CASRKGQGPSGNTIYF
.	TRBV28	.	TRBJ2-3	TGTGCCACACTTCGTGGGGGAACAGATACGCAGTATTTT	CATLRGGTDTQYF
.	TRBV20-1	.	TRBJ2-4	TGCAGTGCTAGAGATGACGGGGTAGCCAAAAACATTCAGTACTTC	CSARDDGVAKNIQYF
TRBD1	TRBV5-1	once	TRBJ2-1	TGCGCCAGCAGCTTGGGGCAGGGGGCGGTTGATGAGCAGTTCTTC	CASSLGQGAVDEQFF
.	TRBV30	once	TRBJ2-1	TGTGCCTGGAGTAATGAGAATGAGCAGTTCTTC	CAWSNENEQFF
.	TRBV2	.	TRBJ2-7	TGTGCCAGCAGTGAAGATGGGGTGGGGTCCTACGAGCAGTACTTC	CASSEDGVGSYEQYF
TRBD1	TRBV15	.	TRBJ1-2	TGTGCCACCAGCACCCGGGACAGCGAAATCTATGGCTACACCTTC	CATSTRDSEIYGYTF
.	TRBV7-9	.	TRBJ1-6	TGTGCCAGCAGCTTAGAGGGGCGCGGGTCACCCCTCCACTTT	CASSLEGRGSPLHF
TRBD1	TRBV7-9	.	TRBJ1-4	TGTGCCAGCAGCTTAAGACAGGGGGGTGAAAAACTGTTTTTT	CASSLRQGGEKLFF
.	TRBV9	.	TRBJ1-2	TGTGCCAGCAGCGTAGCTCGGGAAGACTATGGCTACACCTTC	CASSVAREDYGYTF
.	TRBV11-2	.	TRBJ2-3	TGTGCCAGCAGCCGTACTAGCTTCCCCACAGATACGCAGTATTTT	CASSRTSFPTDTQYF
TRBD1	TRBV24-1	.	TRBJ2-5	TGTGCCACCAGTGTCGCACAGGGGTCTAGTGGAGAGACCCAGTACTTC	CATSVAQGSSGETQYF
.	TRBV2	.	TRBJ2-7	TGTGCCAGCAGTGAAGAGAACGAGCAGTACTTC	CASSEENEQYF
.	TRBV20-1	.	TRBJ2-6	TGCAGTGCTAGAGATCAATCTGGGGCCAACGTCCTGACTTTC	CSARDQSGANVLTF
.	TRBV5-1	.	TRBJ2-2	TGCGCCAGCAGCTTACTAGCGAACACCGGGGAGCTGTTTTTT	CASSLLANTGELFF
TRBD2	TRBV11-2	.	TRBJ2-1	TGTGCCAGCAGCTTGGCTAGCGGGAACAATGAGCAGTTCTTC	CASSLASGNNEQFF
TRBD2	TRBV6-2/TRBV6-3	.	TRBJ2-3	TGTGCCAGCAGACGCGGACTAGCGGGGAGCACAGATACGCAGTATTTT	CASRRGLAGSTDTQYF
TRBD2	TRBV6-1	.	TRBJ2-1	TGTGCCAGCAGTGATGGACTAGCGGGGGGGCTGCATGAGCAGTTCTTC	CASSDGLAGGLHEQFF
.	TRBV2	.	TRBJ2-5	TGTGCCACCCGGGGAGGTGGAGAGACCCAGTACTTC	CATRGGGETQYF
TRBD2	TRBV28	.	TRBJ2-2	TGTGCCAGCACCGCCCTGGAGCGGGGGAACACCGGGGAGCTGTTTTTT	CASTALERGNTGELFF
.	TRBV7-9	few	TRBJ2-7	TGTGCCAGCAGCTCGGGTCGGAGTTCCTACGAGCAGTACTTC	CASSSGRSSYEQYF
.	TRBV24-1	.	TRBJ2-1	TGTGCCACCGGGCGTGAGGTGGGGTCCTACAATGAGCAGTTCTTC	CATGREVGSYNEQFF
.	TRBV12-3/TRBV12-4	.	TRBJ1-2	TGTGCCAGCAGTTTAAAGGGCCAGAAGGGCCACTATGGCTACACCTTC	CASSLKGQKGHYGYTF
TRBD2	TRBV20-1	.	TRBJ2-5	TGCAGTGCTATGCCCGGCGGGAGGGCCCAAGAGAAGACCCAGTACTTC	CSAMPGGRAQEKTQYF
.	TRBV5-1	.	TRBJ1-2	TGCGCCAGCAGCTTGGAGCTTCAGGGTAGTGGCTACACCTTC	CASSLELQGSGYTF
TRBD2	TRBV5-4	.	TRBJ2-1	TGTGCCAGCAGCTTTAAACTAGCGGGGGGGCCCGATGAGCAGTTCTTC	CASSFKLAGGPDEQFF